What follows is one T cell receptor beta chain and its context. Its antigen is not identified. The CDR3 is 15 residues long. CDR1 and CDR2 from the germline V gene are MNHNS and SASEGT. Trimming shortened V by 4 bases and J by 5 bases, and 12 bases separated the two germline ends. Before regulatory T cell sorting, thawed PBMCs rested overnight at 37°C in 200 IU/ml IL-2. Clones were read by immunoSEQ multiplex PCR, and TCRdb kept only the in-frame ones, dropping some. The table lists over 50,000 clones, approximately 85% of them singletons. This record belongs to a study of Tregs in tolerant kidney transplant recipients. Study outcomes and limitations: Donor-specific Treg expansion exceeded global Treg expansion in tolerant patients, suggesting antigen drive. Few patients were studied, so findings need validation in larger groups.

The chain employs TRBV6-1 and TRBJ1-6, with no clear D. This clonotype was obtained from a human donor who received a combined kidney and bone marrow transplant. Material: Tregs from blood, obtained before the transplant. This chain's CDR3 is CASSVREANNSPLHF. The CDR3 DNA follows: TGTGCCAGCAGTGTTCGGGAAGCGAATAATTCACCCCTCCACTTT.